The 32 T cell receptor beta chains below all came from one sample that was sequenced in a study of cytomegalovirus exposure and HLA in healthy donors. PCR amplification relied on 60 Vbeta primers (plus 13 Jbeta primers). This table comes from immunoSEQ multiplex PCR, and its TCRdb copy is limited to in-frame clones, with some not included. Counted here are about 100,000 clones, over 65% occurring once; the ten biggest clones make up around 15%. The specimen was PBMCs. Every receptor here comes from a woman aged 40-49 years in good health and CMV-seropositive.

This clone appeared a few times. V gene TRBV5-6 combines with J gene TRBJ1-5; D is unclear. Germline values: CDR1 SGHDT, CDR2 YYEEEE. The CDR3 totals 14 residues. Trimming took off 0 bases at V and 3 bases at J, with 7 bases between the two ends. The CDR3 DNA follows: TGTGCCAGCAGCTTGGGGCAGTCCAATCAGCCCCAGCATTTT. It encodes CASSLGQSNQPQHF.

The V and J genes are TRBV15 and TRBJ1-1; D remains unclear. V gave up 3 bases and J gave up 6 bases, with 8 bases separating them. Germline V gene sequence: CDR1 LNHNV, CDR2 YYDKDF (reference sequence). This CDR3 region has 12 residues. CDR3 DNA: TGTGCCACCAGCAGCCGGGGTGCTGAAGCTTTCTTT. Amino acids: CATSSRGAEAFF.

This clone has a single count. The chain joins TRBV4-1 to TRBJ2-6; unclear D gene. In germline, CDR1 is MGHRA, CDR2 YSYEKL. Trimming left V 4 bases short and J 0 bases short, with 19 bases between. The CDR3 sequence is 19 residues long. CDR3 DNA sequence: TGCGCCAGCAGCCTCCAAGGTGTTGCGCTAGGCTCTGGGGCCAACGTCCTGACTTTC. Translating it yields CASSLQGVALGSGANVLTF.

CDR3 protein: CASSQFTRGPFRETQYF. The CDR3 nucleotides are TGTGCCAGCAGCCAATTCACTAGGGGGCCATTTCGGGAGACCCAGTACTTC. V gene TRBV16 combines with J gene TRBJ2-5; 7 positions match TRBD1. With 1 base clipped from V and 5 bases from J, the junction kept 13 bases outside the gene matches. Germline-derived CDR1 and CDR2 are KGHSY and FQNENV. The CDR3 sequence is 17 residues long.

The genes are TRBV6-1 and TRBJ1-1, with 7 positions matching TRBD1. Trimming removed 6 bases from V and 2 bases from J; junction bases left unmatched: 6. The CDR3 length is 14 residues. Per the germline V gene, CDR1 is MNHNS and CDR2 is SASEGT. The chain's CDR3 is CASRSGQINTEAFF. For the CDR3, the DNA is TGTGCCAGCAGATCGGGACAGATAAACACTGAAGCTTTCTTT.

The chain couples TRBV30 to TRBJ2-2, with D perhaps matching TRBD2 (6 bases). Deletions cut 5 bases from V and 2 bases from J, with 9 bases between. The CDR3 extends over 13 amino acids. Germline V gene lookup returns CDR1 GTSNPN and CDR2 SVGIG (reference sequence). This CDR3 is CAWAGLNTGELFF. The CDR3 nucleotides are TGTGCCTGGGCGGGACTTAACACCGGGGAGCTGTTTTTT.

The chain employs TRBV18 and TRBJ1-4; 8 nucleotides align to TRBD1. The trim removed 0 bases at V and 8 bases at J, leaving 5 bases unmatched. The CDR3 loop spans 15 amino acids. Germline V gene sequence: CDR1 KGHSH, CDR2 LQKENI. CDR3 residues: CASSPPAGGNEKLFF. CDR3 nucleotides: TGTGCCAGCTCACCACCGGCAGGGGGCAACGAAAAACTGTTTTTT.

The rearrangement links TRBV18 to TRBJ1-1; 9 positions agree with TRBD1. CDR3 length: 15 amino acids. V lost 3 bases and J lost 4; bases outside the gene matches: 6. CDR1 and CDR2 from the germline V gene are KGHSH and LQKENI. The CDR3, as DNA: TGTGCCAGCTCACCTCTGACAGGGGGAGGCACTGAAGCTTTCTTT. It specifies CASSPLTGGGTEAFF.

The chain employs TRBV30 and TRBJ1-5, with D possibly being TRBD1 (5 bases). The CDR3 runs 12 residues. Trimming took off 5 bases at V and 4 bases at J, with 9 bases between the two ends. Germline V CDR1 and CDR2: GTSNPN, SVGIG (reference sequence). The CDR3 bases are TGTGCCTGGGGGGGAGGGAATCAGCCCCAGCATTTT. Protein: CAWGGGNQPQHF.

This clone was observed a handful of times. V is TRBV9 and J is TRBJ2-3; 8 bases are shared with TRBD1. V lost 1 base to trimming and J lost 3 bases; unmatched junction nucleotides: 4. CDR1 is SGDLS and CDR2 is YYNGEE in the germline V gene. There are 15 residues in the CDR3. The CDR3 region is CASSVRTGITDTQYF. The DNA for the CDR3 is TGTGCCAGCAGCGTAAGGACAGGGATAACAGATACGCAGTATTTT.

The rearrangement links TRBV7-8 to TRBJ1-4; 9 nucleotides match TRBD1. J gave up 0 bases and V 4 bases, and 3 bases lay outside the gene matches. Per the germline V gene, CDR1 is SGHVS and CDR2 is FQNEAQ. CDR3 length: 16 residues. CDR3 DNA: TGTGCCAGCAGCTCCGGACAGGGGTCAACTAATGAAAAACTGTTTTTT. This gives the protein CASSSGQGSTNEKLFF.

The V call is TRBV30, the J call TRBJ1-4; D possibly corresponds to TRBD1 (5 bases). Germline V lookup: CDR1 GTSNPN, CDR2 SVGIG (reference sequence). This CDR3 is built from 15 residues. V was shortened by 3 bases and J by 1 base, with 12 bases between the two germline ends. The CDR3 coding sequence is TGTGCCTGGAGCGCCGGGAGGGGAACTAATGAAAAACTGTTTTTT. Translating it yields CAWSAGRGTNEKLFF.

DNA of the CDR3: TGTGCCAGCGGGCCAGGGGCGCTAGATACGCAGTATTTT. It specifies CASGPGALDTQYF. The rearrangement uses TRBV9 and TRBJ2-3, with a weak D call TRBD1 (6 bases). The CDR3 sequence is 13 residues long. The V gene's germline CDR1 is SGDLS and CDR2 YYNGEE. The V and J ends lost 7 bases and 5 bases respectively, with 14 bases between them. Using reference TRBV9 and TRBJ2-3 for the parts outside the CDR3, the full variable domain is DSGVTQTPKHLITATGQRVTLRCSPRSGDLSVYWYQQSLDQGLQFLIQYYNGEERAKGNILERFSAQQFPDLHSELNLSSLELGDSALYFCASGPGALDTQYFGPGTRLTVL.

The genes are TRBV5-1 and TRBJ1-2; 7 bases fit TRBD1. After removal of 1 base from V and 5 bases from J, the junction contained 8 bases not matched to a gene. Germline loops: CDR1 SGHRS, CDR2 YFSETQ. This CDR3 region has 15 residues. CDR3 nucleotides: TGCGCCAGCAGCTTGCAGGGGGGCATTAGGTATGGCTACACCTTC. This sequence encodes CASSLQGGIRYGYTF.

This chain's CDR3 is CASRVDRNYGYTF. The CDR3 bases are TGTGCCAGTAGAGTCGACAGGAACTATGGCTACACCTTC. J is TRBJ1-2 and V is TRBV19; a weak D match, TRBD1 (6 bases). V was shortened by 6 bases and J by 2 bases, with 10 bases between the two germline ends. CDR3 length: 13 amino acids. Per germline, CDR1 LNHDA and CDR2 SQIVND (reference sequence).

This clone was counted between two and nine times. V and J are TRBV6-5 and TRBJ1-3; 9 bases align to TRBD1. The V segment lost 8 bases and the J segment 4 bases; nucleotides outside the gene matches: 9. The CDR3 is 15 residues long. Germline V lookup: CDR1 MNHEY, CDR2 SVGAGI. CDR3 residues: CASSRGTGRGNTIYF. The CDR3 DNA is TGTGCCAGCTCAAGAGGGACAGGGAGGGGAAACACCATATATTTT.

This sequence joins TRBV27 and TRBJ1-1; 7 bases match TRBD1. The germline gives CDR1 MNHEY, CDR2 SMNVEV (reference sequence). This CDR3 region has 15 residues. With 2 bases clipped from V and 3 bases from J, the junction kept 6 bases outside the gene matches. CDR3 bases: TGTGCCAGCAGTTTACTGGACAGGTGGGACACTGAAGCTTTCTTT. This encodes CASSLLDRWDTEAFF.

This rearrangement joins TRBV15 to TRBJ1-1, with D unresolved. Germline CDR1 reads LNHNV; CDR2 reads YYDKDF (reference sequence). Trimming took 1 base from V and 3 from J, leaving 18 bases between them. This CDR3 comprises 17 residues. CDR3 nucleotides: TGTGCCACCAGCAGAGCTCACCCTGACCGCGAGGACACTGAAGCTTTCTTT. This sequence encodes CATSRAHPDREDTEAFF.

This sequence joins TRBV6-1 and TRBJ1-1; maybe TRBD1 (6 bases). In germline, CDR1 is MNHNS, CDR2 SASEGT. This CDR3 has 14 residues. V was pared by 8 bases and J by 3 bases, with 16 bases between. CDR3 residues: CASSSGHLDTEAFF. The CDR3, as DNA: TGTGCCAGCTCCTCGGGACACTTGGACACTGAAGCTTTCTTT.

With respect to this clone: A junction end diverges from the germline sequence, so it may reflect a read error. The chain combines TRBV6-1 with TRBJ1-2; D remains unclear. CDR3 size: 14 residues. Germline V gene data show CDR1 as MNHNS and CDR2 as SASEGT. CDR3 in DNA: TGTGCCAGCAGGGAAGACTATGCTAACTATGGCTACACCTTC. It translates to CASREDYANYGYTF.

V is TRBV5-1 and J is TRBJ1-2, with 7 nucleotides matching TRBD1. V lost 4 bases to trimming and J lost 4 bases; unmatched junction nucleotides: 7. The CDR3 extends over 14 amino acids. CDR1 and CDR2 from the germline V gene are SGHRS and YFSETQ. The CDR3 DNA follows: TGCGCCAGCAGCCTAGGAGGGGGCCGCTATGGCTACACCTTC. This translates into CASSLGGGRYGYTF. Variable domain in full (rest from reference TRBV5-1 and TRBJ1-2): KAGVTQTPRYLIKTRGQQVTLSCSPISGHRSVSWYQQTPGQGLQFLFEYFSETQRNKGNFPGRFSGRQFSNSRSEMNVSTLELGDSALYLCASSLGGGRYGYTFGSGTRLTVV.

The rearrangement links TRBV19 to TRBJ1-2; 8 bases are a match to TRBD1. CDR3 size: 14 residues. V shed 4 bases and J 8 bases; nucleotides not matched to a gene: 9. Germline V lookup: CDR1 LNHDA, CDR2 SQIVND (reference sequence). In DNA, the CDR3 is TGTGCCAGTAGTAACGACAGGGGCGATGACGGCTACACCTTC. Its translation: CASSNDRGDDGYTF.

V is TRBV6-1 and J is TRBJ1-1; TRBD1 might be the D (6 bases). Trimming shortened V by 4 bases and J by 10 bases, and 10 bases separated the two germline ends. Germline V gene data show CDR1 as MNHNS and CDR2 as SASEGT. The CDR3 is made up of 11 amino acids. The CDR3 nucleotides read TGTGCCAGCAGTGTGGACAGTTTAGCTTTCTTT. Translated, it gives CASSVDSLAFF.

CDR3: CASSQPGTSGGVYNEQFF. The DNA for the CDR3 is TGCGCCAGCAGCCAGCCCGGGACTAGCGGGGGGGTCTACAATGAGCAGTTCTTC. V and J are TRBV4-1 and TRBJ2-1, with 16 bases lining up with TRBD2. Trimming took 3 bases from V and 3 from J; bases not matched to a gene: 5. CDR1 MGHRA and CDR2 YSYEKL come from the germline V gene. CDR3 length: 18 residues.

The chain joins TRBV28 to TRBJ1-5; no firm D call. Germline-derived CDR1 and CDR2 are MDHEN and SYDVKM. This CDR3 spans 14 amino acids. V was clipped by 6 bases and J by 6 bases, with 15 bases between them. The CDR3, as DNA: TGTGCCAGCAGCTTACCGGACGGGATTCAGCCCCAGCATTTT. It yields the protein CASSLPDGIQPQHF.

This clone was seen only a few times. The CDR3 protein is CASRQTSGGAYNEQFF. The CDR3 DNA reads TGCGCCAGCAGACAAACTAGCGGGGGGGCCTACAATGAGCAGTTCTTC. This chain uses TRBV5-1 with TRBJ2-1; 13 nucleotides align to TRBD2. This CDR3 has 16 residues. V dropped 5 bases and J dropped 2; count of bases not matched to a gene: 4. Germline lookup yields CDR1 SGHRS and CDR2 YFSETQ.

The chain recombines TRBV25-1 with TRBJ1-6; TRBD1 agrees at 8 bases. Germline V gives CDR1 MGHDK, CDR2 SYGVNS. This CDR3 contains 15 residues. V was clipped by 4 bases and J by 5 bases; unmatched bases: 4. Written as DNA, the CDR3 is TGTGCCAGCAGTGTAACAGGGGGACATAATTCACCCCTCCACTTT. Residues: CASSVTGGHNSPLHF.

The J gene is TRBJ2-1, the V gene TRBV6-5; TRBD2 matches 12 bases. CDR3 length: 16 residues. The V gene's germline CDR1 is MNHEY and CDR2 SVGAGI. Unmatched junction bases numbered 2, after V lost 0 bases and J lost 5 bases. Written as DNA, the CDR3 is TGTGCCAGCAGTTACTCTGGACTAGCGGGGAACAATGAGCAGTTCTTC. This translates into CASSYSGLAGNNEQFF.

This clone was recorded once. The rearrangement joins TRBV15 to TRBJ1-2, with no clear D. V was shortened by 0 bases and J by 8 bases, with 7 bases between the two germline ends. This CDR3 has 12 amino acids. CDR1 and CDR2 (germline): LNHNV, YYDKDF (reference sequence). CDR3 DNA: TGTGCCACCAGCAGAGAGGAGTACGGCTACACCTTC. Its protein is CATSREEYGYTF.

The CDR3 coding sequence is TGTGCCAGCAGTGCGACAGGGCCAACCGGGGAGCTGTTTTTT. Translated: CASSATGPTGELFF. V and J are TRBV25-1 and TRBJ2-2; TRBD1 matches at 7 bases. Per germline, CDR1 MGHDK and CDR2 SYGVNS. The V and J ends lost 4 bases and 5 bases, in that order; junction bases with no gene match: 4. This CDR3 has 14 residues.

The V call is TRBV7-8, the J call TRBJ1-5; D might be TRBD1 (6 bases). V lost 2 bases and J 6 bases, leaving 14 bases between the germline ends. Germline CDR1 is SGHVS and CDR2 is FQNEAQ. CDR3 size: 15 residues. The chain's CDR3 is CASSLFSGASQPQHF. DNA of the CDR3: TGTGCCAGCAGCTTATTCTCAGGGGCTAGTCAGCCCCAGCATTTT.

The genes are TRBV30 and TRBJ1-1; unclear D gene. Germline V gene lookup returns CDR1 GTSNPN and CDR2 SVGIG (reference sequence). The CDR3 contains 13 residues. V lost 4 bases to trimming and J lost 1 base, with 10 bases between them. CDR3 sequence: CAWIRNANTEAFF. CDR3 coding DNA: TGTGCCTGGATCAGGAACGCGAACACTGAAGCTTTCTTT.